One and the same sample provided the 10 T cell receptor beta chains below, sequenced in a study of Graves' ophthalmopathy and Graves' hyperthyroidism. TCR beta CDR3 regions were amplified from RNA transcripts. Investigators did first-round RT-PCR with HTBI primers, then second-round multiplex PCR. MiXCR, run by TCRdb on the multiplex PCR reads, gives a single entry per CDR3 protein. The sample carries around 1,200,000 distinct CDR3 sequences, 35% to 45% recorded once. Source material: peripheral blood or thyroid tissue (not recorded which). The receptors were gathered from an adult man with Graves' hyperthyroidism.

To note about this clonotype: A much larger clone lies a single base off, so this may be a read error. J is TRBJ2-5 and V is TRBV20-1; TRBD1 aligns across 9 bases. This CDR3 is built from 15 residues. The germline V gene has CDR1 DFQATT and CDR2 SNEGSKA (reference sequence). The CDR3 reads CSTSPDRGRQETQYF. The CDR3 DNA reads as TGCAGTACTAGCCCGGACAGGGGAAGGCAAGAGACCCAGTACTTC.

The rearrangement links TRBV11-2 to TRBJ2-7; TRBD1 matches at 9 bases. From germline, CDR1 is SGHAT and CDR2 FQNNGV. V lost 5 bases, J lost 2 bases, and 4 bases stayed unmatched. The CDR3 is made up of 14 amino acids. The chain's CDR3 is CASSGTGFTYEQYF. CDR3 sequence (DNA): TGTGCCAGCAGCGGGACAGGGTTTACCTACGAGCAGTACTTC.

Of note for this clonotype: A single base separates this from a much larger clone, so it may be a read error. The CDR3 nucleotides are TGTGCCAGCAGTTACTCGGGCGGCTATGGCTACACCTTC. This translates into CASSYSGGYGYTF. The chain joins TRBV12-3 or TRBV12-4 to TRBJ1-2; D is uncertain. This CDR3 has 13 amino acids. The V end lost 4 bases, the J end lost 4 bases, and 10 bases lay between the germline ends.

The genes are TRBV7-9 and TRBJ2-2; the match to TRBD2 covers 7 bases. The V gene end was trimmed by 5 bases and the J gene end by 3 bases; junction bases not matched to a gene: 9. The CDR3 totals 16 residues. CDR1 SEHNR and CDR2 FQNEAQ come from the germline V gene (reference sequence). The CDR3 is CASSINGRVYTGELFF. The DNA of the CDR3 is TGTGCCAGCAGCATAAATGGGAGGGTTTACACCGGGGAGCTGTTTTTT.

This clonotype is termed medium-sized. The chain combines TRBV15 with TRBJ1-5; no reliable D call. V dropped 6 bases and J dropped 2 bases, with 8 bases sitting between them. The length of the CDR3 is 13 residues. From germline, CDR1 is LNHNV and CDR2 YYDKDF (reference sequence). The CDR3 bases are TGTGCCACCAGACGCAGAGGCAATCAGCCCCAGCATTTT. This gives the protein CATRRRGNQPQHF.

V is TRBV13 and J is TRBJ2-7; a weak D match, TRBD1 (6 bases). The CDR3 is made up of 15 amino acids. Germline CDR1 is PRHDT and CDR2 is FYEKMQ (reference sequence). The V gene lost 5 bases and the J gene lost 1 base, with 15 bases spanning the gap. DNA of the CDR3: TGTGCCAGCAGCCCGAGGGGGATAGAATCCTACGAGCAGTACTTC. Encoded protein: CASSPRGIESYEQYF.

This clonotype appeared many times. The CDR3 protein is CASSAREGFYEQYF. DNA for the CDR3: TGTGCCAGCAGCGCGCGGGAGGGCTTCTACGAGCAGTACTTC. V and J are TRBV9 and TRBJ2-7; 9 nucleotides align to TRBD2. The CDR3 sequence is 14 residues long. Germline V CDR1 and CDR2: SGDLS, YYNGEE. Germline trimming cut 3 bases from V and 3 bases from J; bases unmatched to any gene: 4.

V and J are TRBV5-1 and TRBJ2-5; 7 nucleotides agree with TRBD2. With 0 bases clipped from V and 0 bases from J, the junction kept 8 bases outside the gene matches. The V gene's germline CDR1 is SGHRS and CDR2 YFSETQ. CDR3 length: 17 amino acids. CDR3 DNA: TGCGCCAGCAGCTTGGCTTTTGCGGGGGAGTACCAAGAGACCCAGTACTTC. This translates into CASSLAFAGEYQETQYF.

This clonotype appeared many times. J is TRBJ2-7 and V is TRBV20-1; no definite D call. CDR3 length: 15 residues. Germline V gene lookup returns CDR1 DFQATT and CDR2 SNEGSKA (reference sequence). V shed 0 bases and J shed 5 bases, with 17 bases lying between them. The CDR3 is CSARDLSTSVHEQYF. DNA of the CDR3: TGCAGTGCTAGAGATCTCTCAACCTCAGTCCACGAGCAGTACTTC.

In this sample, this clonotype turned up many times. This sequence joins TRBV20-1 and TRBJ1-5; D might be TRBD1 (6 bases). The CDR3 is 15 residues long. The ends were cut back, 3 bases at V and 0 bases at J, with 12 bases in the middle. Germline V lookup: CDR1 DFQATT, CDR2 SNEGSKA (reference sequence). Here the CDR3 reads CSASRQGYSNQPQHF. The CDR3 DNA sequence: TGCAGTGCTAGTCGTCAGGGGTATAGCAATCAGCCCCAGCATTTT.